This TCR beta chain derives from a study of monozygotic twins with inflammatory bowel disease. General study points: Distinguishing T cell subtypes was not possible.

The V gene's germline CDR1 is LNHNV and CDR2 YYDKDF (reference sequence). The CDR3 contains 14 residues. Blood samples, whole and unsorted for T cells, yielded the isolated total RNA. Used for each TCR library was 3500 ng of total RNA. One entry per CDR3 protein, without DNA, is what TCRdb gives after re-calling the 5' RACE reads. The sample has a few hundred thousand distinct CDR3 sequences. In the case of this clonotype: Its matching antigen is unknown.

Sequencing was performed on blood. V gene TRBV15 combines with J gene TRBJ1-2. The receptor was isolated from a human donor with ulcerative colitis or Crohn's disease, or a healthy co-twin of an affected twin (not recorded which). The CDR3 loop reads CATSRRTGAYGYTF. The entire variable domain, with the rest obtained from reference TRBV15 and TRBJ1-2, is as follows: DAMVIQNPRYQVTQFGKPVTLSCSQTLNHNVMYWYQQKSSQAPKLLFHYYDKDFNNEADTPDNFQSRRPNTSFCFLDIRSPGLGDTAMYLCATSRRTGAYGYTFGSGTRLTVV.